These 9 T cell receptor beta chains share one sample of origin, sequenced in a study of CD4 T cells in relation to SARS-CoV-2 and coronaviruses. CD4+ T cells from unexposed donors were obtained before the COVID-19 pandemic (2011-2018). After about 10 days of culture, CD4+ T cells were isolated. Repertoires were generated with immunoSEQ multiplex PCR, while TCRdb's copy carries only in-frame clones and drops some. The data show about 22,000 clones, around four fifths seen once. Which antigens these TCRs recognize remains unknown. Sequenced material: CD4+ T cells from PBMCs, cultured in vitro. Source of these receptors: a human donor in good health.

The CDR3 sequence: CAWGLTDHQPQHF. In DNA form, the CDR3 reads TGTGCCTGGGGTTTGACAGACCATCAGCCCCAGCATTTT. The chain employs TRBV30 and TRBJ1-5; TRBD1 is a possible D gene (5 bases). The germline V gene encodes CDR1 GTSNPN and CDR2 SVGIG (reference sequence). Trimming shortened V by 5 bases and J by 5 bases, and 13 bases separated the two germline ends. The CDR3 contains 13 residues.

In its sample, this clone was seen a few times. The J gene is TRBJ2-3, the V gene TRBV12-3 or TRBV12-4; D call uncertain. The CDR3 consists of 12 residues. The V gene lost 5 bases and the J gene lost 5 bases, with 8 bases spanning the gap. This CDR3 is CASSALGDTQYF. CDR3 sequence (DNA): TGTGCCAGCAGTGCTCTAGGAGATACGCAGTATTTT.

CDR3 bases: TGTGCCAGCAGTCCGAATACCTGGACAGTTAATGAAAAACTGTTTTTT. It translates to CASSPNTWTVNEKLFF. This chain joins TRBV27 and TRBJ1-4; a weak D match, TRBD1 (6 bases). V was cut by 5 bases and J by 4 bases, with 17 bases left in between. Per germline, CDR1 MNHEY and CDR2 SMNVEV (reference sequence). The CDR3 is 16 amino acids.

The V gene is TRBV7-8, the J gene TRBJ1-5; no definite D call. The CDR3 is 19 residues long. Looked up from germline, CDR1 is SGHVS and CDR2 is FQNEAQ. The V gene lost 1 base and the J gene lost 0 bases, with 19 bases spanning the gap. CDR3 in amino acids: CASSLGREANFASNQPQHF. CDR3 sequence (DNA): TGTGCCAGCAGCTTAGGGCGGGAGGCCAACTTTGCTAGCAATCAGCCCCAGCATTTT.

The chain carries TRBV24-1 and TRBJ2-7; weak D call: TRBD1 (6 bases). Looked up from germline, CDR1 is KGHDR and CDR2 is SFDVKD. The V end lost 4 bases, the J end lost 0 bases, and 15 bases lay between the germline ends. The CDR3 runs 16 residues. The CDR3 bases are TGTGCCACCAGTGACTCAACAGGGCTCGACTCCTACGAGCAGTACTTC. This gives the protein CATSDSTGLDSYEQYF.

The chain couples TRBV18 to TRBJ1-1; no definite D call. CDR3 length: 14 residues. Trimming took off 6 bases at V and 4 bases at J, with 15 bases between the two ends. The germline gives CDR1 KGHSH, CDR2 LQKENI. Here the CDR3 reads CASSPAAGATEAFF. CDR3 coding DNA: TGTGCCAGCTCGCCGGCAGCGGGAGCCACTGAAGCTTTCTTT.

The chain joins TRBV4-1 to TRBJ2-7; D is unresolved. V was cut by 5 bases and J by 2 bases, with 16 bases left in between. The CDR3 consists of 15 residues. Germline CDR1 reads MGHRA; CDR2 reads YSYEKL. As DNA, the CDR3 is TGCGCCAGCAGCGGGGTAGGTAGACGCCCCTACGAGCAGTACTTC. Translated, it gives CASSGVGRRPYEQYF.

The chain uses TRBV4-1 and TRBJ1-4; 9 nucleotides line up with TRBD1. CDR3 length: 16 residues. Per the germline V gene, CDR1 is MGHRA and CDR2 is YSYEKL. Trimming removed 1 base from V and 8 bases from J; junction bases left unmatched: 8. The CDR3 loop is CASSQGGTGRGEKLFF. DNA for the CDR3: TGCGCCAGCAGCCAAGGGGGGACAGGGAGAGGGGAAAAACTGTTTTTT.

CDR3 sequence reads: CASRPLTGLQFF. The CDR3, as DNA: TGTGCCAGCAGACCTCTGACAGGTTTGCAGTTCTTC. This chain connects TRBV2 to TRBJ2-1; TRBD1 is a possible D gene (6 bases). The germline CDR1 and CDR2 sequences are SNHLY and FYNNEI. This CDR3 is 12 amino acids long. Trimming shortened V by 6 bases and J by 12 bases, and 15 bases separated the two germline ends.